Each of the 9 T cell receptor beta chains below was sequenced from the same sample in a study of early stage breast cancer tumors. Sequencing used immunoSEQ multiplex PCR; TCRdb keeps in-frame clones, though not all of them. The repertoire consists of a few thousand clones, with 70% occurring once and the leading ten covering 15% to 19%. The sequenced sample consisted of breast tumor tissue. The source of these receptors is a person in their sixties with breast cancer.

This clone appeared once. The chain uses TRBV5-1 and TRBJ2-7; 10 bases fit TRBD1. This CDR3 spans 14 amino acids. V was pared by 3 bases and J by 6 bases, with 6 bases of the junction left unmatched. CDR1 and CDR2 (germline): SGHRS, YFSETQ. The CDR3 DNA sequence: TGCGCCAGCAGCTCGACAGGGGGCTCAATCGAGCAGTACTTC. It translates to CASSSTGGSIEQYF.

J is TRBJ2-3 and V is TRBV9; possible D gene TRBD2, 6 bases. The V end lost 3 bases, the J end lost 3 bases, and 17 bases lay between the germline ends. The CDR3 sequence is 16 residues long. The germline V gene encodes CDR1 SGDLS and CDR2 YYNGEE. The CDR3 coding sequence is TGTGCCAGCAGCGGGAGGGCAGGAGAAGGGACAGATACGCAGTATTTT. Translating gives CASSGRAGEGTDTQYF.

The chain joins TRBV5-1 to TRBJ2-2; weak D call: TRBD2 (5 bases). CDR3 length: 15 amino acids. V shed 0 bases and J shed 5 bases, with 11 bases lying between them. Germline CDR1 SGHRS, CDR2 YFSETQ. The CDR3 DNA follows: TGCGCCAGCAGCTTGGTCGATCCGGGGACCGGGGAGCTGTTTTTT. Protein product: CASSLVDPGTGELFF.

The gene calls are TRBV6-5 and TRBJ2-3; no clear D. Deletions cut 2 bases from V and 3 bases from J, with 12 bases between. Germline V gene data show CDR1 as MNHEY and CDR2 as SVGAGI. The CDR3 runs 15 residues. CDR3 in DNA: TGTGCCAGCAGTTACGGATCCCTGGGGACAGATACGCAGTATTTT. As protein: CASSYGSLGTDTQYF.

The chain uses TRBV11-2 and TRBJ1-2; 12 nucleotides agree with TRBD1. V shed 0 bases and J 8 bases; nucleotides not matched to a gene: 10. CDR1 is SGHAT and CDR2 is FQNNGV in the germline V gene. CDR3 size: 17 residues. The CDR3 protein is CASSLEGWGQGARGYTF. The CDR3 coding sequence is TGTGCCAGCAGCTTAGAAGGCTGGGGACAGGGGGCGAGGGGCTACACCTTC. The whole variable domain, filled in from reference TRBV11-2 and TRBJ1-2, reads EAGVAQSPRYKIIEKRQSVAFWCNPISGHATLYWYQQILGQGPKLLIQFQNNGVVDDSQLPKDRFSAERLKGVDSTLKIQPAKLEDSAVYLCASSLEGWGQGARGYTFGSGTRLTVV.

This chain links TRBV2 with TRBJ1-5; 7 bases fit TRBD1. This CDR3 has 13 residues. V lost 4 bases to trimming and J lost 8 bases; unmatched junction nucleotides: 5. The germline V gene has CDR1 SNHLY and CDR2 FYNNEI. The CDR3 coding sequence is TGTGCCAGCAGTGTCAGGGGGTGGGAGCCCCAGCATTTT. Encoded protein: CASSVRGWEPQHF. The full variable domain, in which reference TRBV2 and TRBJ1-5 provide the parts outside the CDR3, is EPEVTQTPSHQVTQMGQEVILRCVPISNHLYFYWYRQILGQKVEFLVSFYNNEISEKSEIFDDQFSVERPDGSNFTLKIRSTKLEDSAMYFCASSVRGWEPQHFGDGTRLSIL.

This chain joins TRBV5-6 and TRBJ1-5; D is unclear. The CDR3 totals 13 residues. The V and J ends lost 1 base and 3 bases respectively, with 5 bases between them. The germline V gene has CDR1 SGHDT and CDR2 YYEEEE. The CDR3 loop reads CASSLRANQPQHF. For the CDR3, the DNA is TGTGCCAGCAGCTTGAGGGCCAATCAGCCCCAGCATTTT.

This rearrangement joins TRBV6-5 to TRBJ2-7; 8 bases align to TRBD2. The V segment lost 9 bases and the J segment 3 bases; nucleotides outside the gene matches: 7. Per the germline V gene, CDR1 is MNHEY and CDR2 is SVGAGI. This CDR3 comprises 13 residues. The CDR3 loop reads CASRRGANYEQYF. The DNA for the CDR3 is TGTGCCAGTAGGCGGGGGGCGAACTACGAGCAGTACTTC.

This rearrangement joins TRBV11-2 to TRBJ1-6; D gene unclear. CDR3 length equals 16 residues. V lost 1 base, J lost 3 bases, and 10 bases lay in between. Germline V CDR1 and CDR2: SGHAT, FQNNGV. CDR3 loop: CASSLGDTFYNSPLHF. Written as DNA, the CDR3 is TGTGCCAGCAGCTTAGGGGATACGTTCTATAATTCACCCCTCCACTTT.